This T cell receptor beta chain originates from a study of vaccination effects on CD4 cells after COVID-19. Findings of the study overall: Marked clonal contraction of infection- and vaccine-induced clones was seen late after vaccination.

ViraFEST assay sequencing came after antigen-specific CD4+ T cells were expanded with viral peptide pools. Following 10 days of culture, CD4+ T cells were isolated. None of the vaccinated had previously contracted SARS-CoV-2, and their nucleocapsid antibodies tested negative. At days 3 and 7, half of the medium was exchanged for IL-2 medium. This clone was observed a handful of times. The antigen is undetermined. The repertoire was sequenced with immunoSEQ multiplex PCR; TCRdb's copy has only in-frame clones and lacks some. The sample comprises some 28,000 clones, about four fifths of which are singletons, and 25% to 35% rests with the top ten. Germline-derived CDR1 and CDR2 are MNHEY and SVGEGT. This CDR3 is built from 18 residues. V shed 5 bases and J 4 bases; nucleotides not matched to a gene: 18.

This receptor was taken from a human donor who received a COVID-19 vaccine. The J gene is TRBJ2-7, the V gene TRBV6-2 or TRBV6-3; TRBD1 matches at 9 bases. Sequencing used CD4+ T cells from PBMCs cultured with SARS-CoV-2 spike peptides, obtained before COVID-19 vaccination. This chain's CDR3 is CASSPNRRRDRVRYEQYF. The CDR3 nucleotides are TGTGCCAGCAGTCCCAACCGGCGCCGGGACAGGGTGAGGTACGAGCAGTACTTC.